The 18 T cell receptor beta chains presented below share a single source sample, sequenced in a study of cytomegalovirus exposure and HLA in healthy donors. PCR amplification relied on 60 Vbeta primers (plus 13 Jbeta primers). Profiled with immunoSEQ multiplex PCR; TCRdb holds only in-frame clones, not every one. The sample consists of some 130,000 clones, roughly 70% of them appearing once. The source material was PBMCs. The receptors derive from an older woman in good health and CMV-seropositive.

This clone was seen only once. The chain recombines TRBV5-1 with TRBJ2-7; TRBD2 aligns across 8 bases. V dropped 4 bases and J dropped 4; count of bases not matched to a gene: 4. Germline CDR1 and CDR2: SGHRS and YFSETQ. The CDR3 has 13 residues. This CDR3 reads CASSHSGNYEQYF. The CDR3 DNA follows: TGCGCCAGCAGCCATAGCGGGAATTACGAGCAGTACTTC.

This rearrangement joins TRBV9 to TRBJ1-2, with TRBD1 as a possible D gene (6 bases). CDR3 size: 11 residues. Looked up from germline, CDR1 is SGDLS and CDR2 is YYNGEE. V was clipped by 5 bases and J by 8 bases, with 10 bases between them. CDR3 protein: CASRLGAGYTF. Here the CDR3 DNA reads TGTGCCAGCAGACTGGGGGCAGGCTACACCTTC.

This clone has more than one count but fewer than ten. CDR3: CASSWDRSSYEQYF. The CDR3, as DNA: TGTGCCAGCAGCTGGGACAGGAGCTCCTACGAGCAGTACTTC. The chain joins TRBV6-1 to TRBJ2-5, with 8 bases lining up with TRBD1. The DNA end lines up better with TRBJ2-7; the J call may be wrong. Per germline, CDR1 MNHNS and CDR2 SASEGT. This CDR3 has 14 residues.

The gene calls are TRBV7-2 and TRBJ2-5, with D tentatively TRBD2 (6 bases). Between the trimmed V and J ends, which lost 5 bases and 5 bases, there was a span of 15 bases. The CDR3 is 14 residues long. Germline values: CDR1 SGHTA, CDR2 FQGNSA. The CDR3 spells CASSGGLPGETQYF. In nucleotides, the CDR3 is TGTGCCAGCAGCGGAGGGCTACCCGGGGAGACCCAGTACTTC.

In its sample, this clone was seen once. This chain joins TRBV5-1 and TRBJ2-1, with 11 bases that match TRBD2. The germline CDR1 and CDR2 sequences are SGHRS and YFSETQ. The V gene end was trimmed by 3 bases and the J gene end by 1 base; junction bases not matched to a gene: 3. The CDR3 consists of 16 residues. The CDR3 DNA is TGCGCCAGCAGCTCCTTAGCGGGAGGGTCCTACAATGAGCAGTTCTTC. Its protein is CASSSLAGGSYNEQFF.

This rearrangement joins TRBV28 to TRBJ2-3, with 8 positions matching TRBD1. The CDR3 has 15 residues. V was clipped by 6 bases and J by 1 base; unmatched bases: 6. Germline-derived CDR1 and CDR2 are MDHEN and SYDVKM. The CDR3 nucleotides read TGTGCCAGCAGGCAGGGGGCCATAGGCACAGATACGCAGTATTTT. It specifies CASRQGAIGTDTQYF.

The gene calls are TRBV19 and TRBJ1-4, with D hard to call. Trimming took 6 bases from V and 0 from J, leaving 5 bases between them. Germline lookup yields CDR1 LNHDA and CDR2 SQIVND (reference sequence). This CDR3 contains 13 residues. This chain's CDR3 is CASRTATNEKLFF. CDR3 bases: TGTGCCAGTAGGACTGCAACTAATGAAAAACTGTTTTTT.

This clone was detected only a few times. The chain couples TRBV28 to TRBJ1-5; possibly TRBD1 for D (5 bases). V was clipped by 8 bases and J by 0 bases, with 8 bases between them. This CDR3 is built from 13 residues. Germline assignment: CDR1 MDHEN and CDR2 SYDVKM. CDR3 in DNA: TGTGCCAGCGGGGGGATTAGCAATCAGCCCCAGCATTTT. Protein product: CASGGISNQPQHF.

The chain carries TRBV10-3 and TRBJ1-2; no clear D. This CDR3 is 14 amino acids long. V was clipped by 0 bases and J by 4 bases, with 9 bases between them. Germline CDR1 and CDR2: ENHRY and SYGVKD. CDR3 nucleotides: TGTGCCATCAGTGAGTCGACAAGTCGCTATGGCTACACCTTC. Translation gives CAISESTSRYGYTF.

V gene TRBV4-1 combines with J gene TRBJ2-3; 10 bases are shared with TRBD2. J gave up 3 bases and V 4 bases, and 10 bases lay outside the gene matches. Germline CDR1 MGHRA, CDR2 YSYEKL. The CDR3 totals 17 residues. CDR3 in DNA: TGCGCCAGCAGCCGGACCTCTAGCGGGAGCTTGACAGATACGCAGTATTTT. It codes for CASSRTSSGSLTDTQYF.

The rearrangement links TRBV7-7 to TRBJ2-2; the D gene is possibly TRBD2 (6 bases). Germline CDR1 reads SSHAT; CDR2 reads FNYEAQ (reference sequence). V shed 1 base and J shed 5 bases, with 11 bases lying between them. The length of the CDR3 is 15 residues. The CDR3 loop reads CASSLGDRETGELFF. DNA for the CDR3: TGTGCCAGCAGCTTAGGGGACCGGGAGACCGGGGAGCTGTTTTTT.

This clone was seen only once. The chain couples TRBV27 to TRBJ1-5, with D maybe TRBD1 (5 bases). Germline V gives CDR1 MNHEY, CDR2 SMNVEV (reference sequence). The V and J ends lost 4 bases and 6 bases respectively, with 10 bases between them. CDR3 length equals 13 residues. The CDR3 DNA follows: TGTGCCAGCAGTTGGGGTACAGGTCAGCCCCAGCATTTT. Protein: CASSWGTGQPQHF.

The rearrangement uses TRBV30 and TRBJ1-2, with D possibly matching TRBD1 (6 bases). The germline V and J ends were trimmed by 6 bases and 1 base, with 12 bases remaining between them. Germline CDR1 reads GTSNPN; CDR2 reads SVGIG (reference sequence). The CDR3 has 13 amino acids. The CDR3 loop reads CACVGQNNYGYTF. In nucleotides, the CDR3 is TGTGCCTGCGTAGGACAGAATAACTATGGCTACACCTTC.

The table lists this clone with a few counts. V gene TRBV6-1 combines with J gene TRBJ1-1; D ambiguous. The CDR3 consists of 13 residues. V was cut by 5 bases and J by 4 bases, with 11 bases left in between. Germline CDR1 and CDR2: MNHNS and SASEGT. DNA of the CDR3: TGTGCCAGCAGTACCTCGCCCGGCACTGAAGCTTTCTTT. Amino acids: CASSTSPGTEAFF.

The J gene is TRBJ2-6, the V gene TRBV19, with D maybe TRBD1 (5 bases). With 7 bases removed from V and 1 base from J, the gap between germline ends came to 14 bases. Per germline, CDR1 LNHDA and CDR2 SQIVND (reference sequence). The CDR3 length is 16 residues. CDR3 sequence: CASTPGHPSGANVLTF. CDR3 nucleotide sequence: TGTGCCAGTACCCCTGGACATCCATCTGGGGCCAACGTCCTGACTTTC.

This chain joins TRBV5-1 and TRBJ2-1; 8 bases match TRBD2. The CDR3 is made up of 14 amino acids. Germline CDR1 SGHRS, CDR2 YFSETQ. The V gene end was trimmed by 4 bases and the J gene end by 5 bases; junction bases not matched to a gene: 5. DNA for the CDR3: TGCGCCAGCAGCGAGACTAGCGACCACAATGAGCAGTTCTTC. Translated, it gives CASSETSDHNEQFF.

The rearrangement links TRBV6-1 to TRBJ1-2; no clear D. The CDR3 runs to 13 residues. Trimming stripped 1 base from V and 8 bases from J, with 11 bases between. In germline, CDR1 is MNHNS, CDR2 SASEGT. The CDR3 DNA reads as TGTGCCAGCAGTGAAGAGAGGGTCGGAGGCTACACCTTC. It yields the protein CASSEERVGGYTF.

The rearrangement links TRBV13 to TRBJ2-1; 10 positions agree with TRBD2. Trimming at V came to 0 bases and at J to 7 bases, leaving 3 bases not matched to a gene. Germline assignment: CDR1 PRHDT and CDR2 FYEKMQ (reference sequence). The CDR3 is 15 amino acids. The CDR3 bases are TGTGCCAGCAGCTTAGGACTAGCGGGATCGAATGAGCAGTTCTTC. Residues: CASSLGLAGSNEQFF.